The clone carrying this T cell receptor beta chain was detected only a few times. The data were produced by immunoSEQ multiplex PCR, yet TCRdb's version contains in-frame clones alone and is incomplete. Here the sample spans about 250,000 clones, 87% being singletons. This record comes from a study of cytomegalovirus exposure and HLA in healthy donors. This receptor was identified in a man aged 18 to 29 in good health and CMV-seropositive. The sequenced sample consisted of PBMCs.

CDR3 in amino acids: CASSSTLSYEQYF. The CDR3 bases are TGTGCCAGCAGTTCGACTCTCTCCTACGAGCAGTACTTC. The chain joins TRBV6-5 to TRBJ2-7; the D is unclear. Germline V gene lookup returns CDR1 MNHEY and CDR2 SVGAGI. CDR3 length: 13 residues. The V end lost 4 bases, the J end lost 0 bases, and 7 bases lay between the germline ends.